This TCR beta chain was sequenced during a study of cytomegalovirus exposure and HLA in healthy donors. Regarding the study as a whole: In an earlier analysis, most TCR beta V segments were productive about 87% or about 30% of the time.

Per germline, CDR1 SNHLY and CDR2 FYNNEI. This CDR3 contains 17 residues. Trimming removed 5 bases from V and 0 bases from J; junction bases left unmatched: 6. Note on this clone: The antigen is not known.

The PCR employed 60 Vbeta primers together with 13 Jbeta primers. Authors' data handling: Unique TCR beta chains totaled some 78 million in a later count, with roughly 11 million of them shared. Some clones are missing from TCRdb's copy, which holds only in-frame ones; the method was immunoSEQ multiplex PCR. For V, J and clone size, that table is used; D and trimming come from the DNA. The repertoire includes about 170,000 clones, roughly 79% of them detected once, and 2% to 2.5% sits in the top ten. This TCR derives from a woman aged 25 to 39 in good health and CMV-seropositive. This chain links TRBV2 with TRBJ2-3, with TRBD2 matching 12 bases. The sequenced material came from PBMCs. CDR3 DNA sequence: TGTGCCAGCAGTTCCGGGACTAGCGGGCCTAGCACAGATACGCAGTATTTT. This sequence encodes CASSSGTSGPSTDTQYF.